This TCR beta chain derives from a study of blood T cell repertoires in COVID-19. The CDR3 length is 13 residues. Trimming removed 0 bases at V and 5 bases at J, with 7 bases between. Germline CDR1 reads SGHAT; CDR2 reads FQNNGV. Per the study methods: Reference gene primer amplification gave estimated nucleated cell counts. Here immunoSEQ multiplex PCR was the method, and the copy in TCRdb shows in-frame clones only, minus some. V and J calls and clone size are given by that table; D and trimming were obtained from the DNA. The sample has fewer than 700,000 clones; approximately 88% are singletons. The table lists this clone with a count of one.

The material sequenced was peripheral blood. The J gene is TRBJ1-2, the V gene TRBV11-2; no clear D gene. The clonotype was recovered from a woman in her forties or fifties with COVID-19, enrolled during active disease. This CDR3 is CASSLEEGYGYTF. In DNA, the CDR3 is TGTGCCAGCAGCTTAGAGGAGGGTTATGGCTACACCTTC.